This TCR beta chain was sequenced during a study of blood T cell repertoires in COVID-19 (dated by TCRdb to the early 2020s). A note on the overall study: Samples from collaborators originated in the United States, Italy and Spain and spanned both the acute and convalescent phases of COVID-19. The material from the prospective study consisted of cDNA or gDNA derived from T cells, B-cell-depleted T cells, or PBMCs. Deeply sampled blood TCRbeta repertoires from subjects exposed to, actively infected with, or recovered from COVID-19 were included in the dataset. The repertoires were released in a freely available public database meant as a resource for research on the immune response to SARS-CoV-2. Samples were obtained from the ongoing ImmuneRACE study (first 160 participants) and from over a thousand subjects provided by 6 global collaborators. Nearly every sample came with metadata listing a de-identified subject ID, COVID-19 status, age in years and sex. Where available, HLA class I and class II types were taken from metadata supplied by the sample provider and were not determined by assay-based typing. Summary of the overall study and its limitations: The quantity of clinical and demographic metadata differed by source and by participant and was supplied without curation.

The immunoSEQ Assay, a bias-controlled multiplex PCR, was used to amplify TCRbeta CDR3 regions from genomic DNA. For the original study's pipeline: Nucleated cell counts per sample were estimated from amplification of reference gene primers within the assay. To quantify the absolute abundance of each unique TCRbeta CDR3 rearrangement, sequence reads were collapsed and filtered. For each sample, productive Simpson clonality was calculated as the square root of Simpson's diversity index over productive rearrangements. What TCRdb holds here is the immuneACCESS table cut down to in-frame rearrangements. Part of the clones is not present; checked against another copy, under half of the missing clones reflect an unresolved V gene, and the others are unexplained. V and J calls and clone size are those listed in that table; D and trimming were worked out from the DNA. This sample gives 200,000 to 250,000 clones in total; 85% to 90% of them show up just once. The ten largest account for under 4% of the sample.

Concerning this clone itself: Its cognate antigen has yet to be identified. Base qualities are not recorded, but no much larger clone differs from it by a single base.

Enrolling through a virtual design, the prospective study's participants ranged in age from roughly 18 to 95 years and lived across 24 United States geographic areas. In the prospective study, cohorts were assigned on the basis of participant-reported clinical history obtained from a screening survey and a study questionnaire. In the prospective study, whole blood, serum and a nasopharyngeal or oropharyngeal swab were collected from each participant by mobile phlebotomists. Over a roughly 2-month period, participants in the prospective study had the option of providing additional blood draws and questionnaires. Before DNA extraction, prospective study blood samples were shipped either frozen or at room temperature. At the junction V is shortened by 1 base and J by 4 bases, with 29 bases in between. The germline V gene encodes CDR1 SGDLS and CDR2 YYNGEE. Taken from cysteine to phenylalanine, the CDR3 has 20 residues. The retained sequence is limited to the CDR3, 60 bases, with the frame set at the first base.

The clonotype originates from a young woman in a cohort exposed to, infected with or recovered from COVID-19 (not recorded which). The specimen sequenced was PBMCs or T cells enriched from blood (not recorded which). This receptor chain uses TRBV9 and TRBJ1-2, with TRBD1 as a weak D call on 5 bases. Here the CDR3 is given as CASSVTPSRFGDGGTYGYTF. Read as DNA, the sequence is TGTGCCAGCAGCGTAACCCCCTCTCGCTTCGGGGACGGGGGTACCTATGGCTACACCTTC.